Reported below is one T cell receptor beta chain. Genomic DNA provided the template from which TCR beta VDJ and CDR3 profiles were obtained. TCRdb reprocessed the reads with MiXCR, giving one entry per CDR3 protein. The table lists 150,000 to 200,000 distinct CDR3 sequences, 45% to 60% of them singletons. The authors sequenced patients whose flow cytometry had shown CD8+CD57+ cell expansion. The blood sampling took place in patients who had so far received no therapy. This sample was taken from a study of CD8+CD57+ T cells in acquired aplastic anemia. The germline V gene encodes CDR1 SEHNR and CDR2 FQNEAQ (reference sequence). The CDR3 has 12 amino acids. Trimming stripped 6 bases from V and 4 bases from J, with 9 bases between.

The sequence derives from a human donor with aplastic anemia. The chain links TRBV7-9 to TRBJ1-1, with D unclear. The specimen was sorted CD4+, CD8+, or CD8+CD57+ T cells (not recorded which) from PBMCs. The CDR3 sequence is CASRGVFTEAFF. The DNA of the CDR3 is TGTGCCAGCAGGGGTGTCTTCACTGAAGCTTTCTTT.